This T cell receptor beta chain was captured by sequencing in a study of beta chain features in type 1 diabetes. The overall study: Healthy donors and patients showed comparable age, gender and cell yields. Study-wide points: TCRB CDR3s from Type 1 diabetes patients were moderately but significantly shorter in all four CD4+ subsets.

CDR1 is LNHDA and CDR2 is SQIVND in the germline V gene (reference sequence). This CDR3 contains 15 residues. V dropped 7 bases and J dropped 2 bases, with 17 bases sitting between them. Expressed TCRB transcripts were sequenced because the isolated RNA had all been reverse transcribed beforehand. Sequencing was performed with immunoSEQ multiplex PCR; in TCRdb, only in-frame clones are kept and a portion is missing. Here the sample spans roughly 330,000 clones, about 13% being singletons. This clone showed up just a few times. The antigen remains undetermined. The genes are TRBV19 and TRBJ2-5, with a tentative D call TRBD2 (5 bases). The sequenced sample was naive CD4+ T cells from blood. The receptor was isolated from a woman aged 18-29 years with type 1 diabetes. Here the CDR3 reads CASTASEVEQETQYF. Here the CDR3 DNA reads TGTGCCAGTACCGCGTCGGAGGTTGAACAAGAGACCCAGTACTTC.